This T cell receptor beta chain was sequenced for a study of cytomegalovirus exposure and HLA in healthy donors. Study details: Of some 400 genotyped donors, 70% to 85% clustered with self-reported Caucasian donors. Points from the study as a whole: For most subjects, TCR beta sequences were reported to predict HLA-A and HLA-B alleles with accuracy.

This clone was detected only a few times. What it binds is unknown. Germline CDR1 MNHEY, CDR2 SVGAGI. After removal of 4 bases from V and 1 base from J, the junction contained 4 bases not matched to a gene. The CDR3 loop spans 15 amino acids. It was with 60 Vbeta and 13 Jbeta primers that the PCR ran. Produced via immunoSEQ multiplex PCR; TCRdb's table is partial and in-frame only. The table has 150,000 to 200,000 clones, less than 85% seen once; the top ten hold 1%. This clonotype was obtained from a boy aged 2 to 9 in good health and CMV-seronegative. The sequencing sample was made of PBMCs. This sequence joins TRBV6-5 and TRBJ2-3, with 8 bases lining up with TRBD2. The CDR3 loop reads CASSSPGGGTDTQYF. The CDR3 bases are TGTGCCAGCAGTTCTCCGGGAGGGGGCACAGATACGCAGTATTTT.